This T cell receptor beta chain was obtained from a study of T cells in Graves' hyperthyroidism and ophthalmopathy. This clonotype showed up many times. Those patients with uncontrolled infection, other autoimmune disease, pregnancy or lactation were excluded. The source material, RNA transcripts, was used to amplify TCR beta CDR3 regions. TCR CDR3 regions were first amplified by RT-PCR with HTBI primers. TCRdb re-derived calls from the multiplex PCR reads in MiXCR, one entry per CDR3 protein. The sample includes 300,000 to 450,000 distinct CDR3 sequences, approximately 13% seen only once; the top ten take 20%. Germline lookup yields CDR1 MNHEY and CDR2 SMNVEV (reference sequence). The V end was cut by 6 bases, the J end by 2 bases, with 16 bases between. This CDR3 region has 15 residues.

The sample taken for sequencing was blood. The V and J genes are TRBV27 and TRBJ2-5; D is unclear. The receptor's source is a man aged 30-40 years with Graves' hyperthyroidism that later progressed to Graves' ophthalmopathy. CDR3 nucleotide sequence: TGTGCCAGCAGATACCAAGCAAGCGTTCAAGAGACCCAGTACTTC. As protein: CASRYQASVQETQYF.